A selection of T cell receptor beta chains follows, all from one sample in a study of cytomegalovirus exposure and HLA in healthy donors. Generated by immunoSEQ multiplex PCR, the TCRdb table keeps only in-frame clones and is missing some. This table lists roughly 80,000 clones. Input material: PBMCs. The receptors here all came from a woman aged 30 to 39 in good health and CMV-seronegative. Both conserved end residues are part of each CDR3. Each record gives: J gene, V gene, D gene, CDR3 DNA, CDR3 protein. D genes are given only for firm matches.

j_call: TRBJ2-6
v_call: TRBV30
d_call: NA
cdr3_nt: TGTGCCTGGAGTGTCGGGGGCTCTGGGGCCAACGTCCTGACTTTC
cdr3_aa: CAWSVGGSGANVLTF

j_call: TRBJ2-3
v_call: TRBV6-5
d_call: NA
cdr3_nt: TGTGCCAGCAGTAACCGGGCAGATACGCAGTATTTT
cdr3_aa: CASSNRADTQYF

j_call: TRBJ2-3
v_call: TRBV4-2
d_call: NA
cdr3_nt: TGTGCCAGCAGCCCGTGGGGGCGGGGGAGAGATGATACGCAGTATTTT
cdr3_aa: CASSPWGRGRDDTQYF

j_call: TRBJ2-7
v_call: TRBV6-1
d_call: TRBD2
cdr3_nt: TGTGCCAGCAGTGAACTCGGACTAGCGGGAGTCTACGAGCAGTACTTC
cdr3_aa: CASSELGLAGVYEQYF

j_call: TRBJ2-1
v_call: TRBV29-1
d_call: TRBD1
cdr3_nt: TGCAGCGTTGAATGGCCCCCGGGACAGGAAGTTTTCCCGAGCTCCTACAATGAGCAGTTCTTC
cdr3_aa: CSVEWPPGQEVFPSSYNEQFF

j_call: TRBJ1-2
v_call: TRBV7-9
d_call: NA
cdr3_nt: TGTGCCAGCAGCCACCTAAGGTCGGAGCGTAACTATGGCTACACCTTC
cdr3_aa: CASSHLRSERNYGYTF

j_call: TRBJ2-2
v_call: TRBV7-6
d_call: NA
cdr3_nt: TGTGCCAGCAGCCCGGTTCACGGGGAGCTGTTTTTT
cdr3_aa: CASSPVHGELFF

j_call: TRBJ1-6
v_call: TRBV28
d_call: NA
cdr3_nt: TGTGCCAGCAGTTTAGGAGGCGGGGAAAATAATTCACCCCTACACTTT
cdr3_aa: CASSLGGGENNSPLHF

j_call: TRBJ2-1
v_call: TRBV29-1
d_call: TRBD1
cdr3_nt: TGCAGCGTCTCTCCCGGGACAGGGAACAATGAGCAGTTCTTC
cdr3_aa: CSVSPGTGNNEQFF

j_call: TRBJ2-2
v_call: TRBV18
d_call: TRBD1
cdr3_nt: TGTGCCAGCTCACCACGGGACAGCATCACCGGGGAGCTGTTTTTT
cdr3_aa: CASSPRDSITGELFF

j_call: TRBJ2-1
v_call: TRBV15
d_call: NA
cdr3_nt: TGTGCCACCAGCAGAGTTAGGACTCAGGTTAGAAATGAGCAGTTCTTC
cdr3_aa: CATSRVRTQVRNEQFF

j_call: TRBJ2-2
v_call: TRBV7-9
d_call: NA
cdr3_nt: TGTGCCAGCAGCTTATTTGGGGGCCCGAACACCGGGGAGCTGTTTTTT
cdr3_aa: CASSLFGGPNTGELFF

j_call: TRBJ2-7
v_call: TRBV27
d_call: TRBD2
cdr3_nt: TGTGCCAGCAGTTTATCGGCGGGAGTCGCCTACGAGCAGTACTTC
cdr3_aa: CASSLSAGVAYEQYF

j_call: TRBJ2-1
v_call: TRBV29-1
d_call: NA
cdr3_nt: TGCAGCGTTGAGTCTGTGTCCTACAATGAGCAGTTCTTC
cdr3_aa: CSVESVSYNEQFF

j_call: TRBJ1-2
v_call: TRBV19
d_call: NA
cdr3_nt: TGTGCCAGTACTGACGCGGGCAGATACTATGGCTACACCTTC
cdr3_aa: CASTDAGRYYGYTF

j_call: TRBJ2-7
v_call: TRBV5-1
d_call: NA
cdr3_nt: TGCGCCAGCAGCTCCGAAAGACCGGGATTTGGCGACGAGCAGTACTTC
cdr3_aa: CASSSERPGFGDEQYF

j_call: TRBJ2-5
v_call: TRBV7-2
d_call: NA
cdr3_nt: TGTGCCAGCAGCTCGGGACTCTTCGGAGAGACCCAGTACTTC
cdr3_aa: CASSSGLFGETQYF

j_call: TRBJ1-2
v_call: TRBV30
d_call: NA
cdr3_nt: TGTGCCTGGAGTCCTCCTGGGGGCCACTATGGCTACACCTTC
cdr3_aa: CAWSPPGGHYGYTF

j_call: TRBJ1-5
v_call: TRBV15
d_call: NA
cdr3_nt: TGTGCCACCAGCAGAGCTCAGGGGAATCAGCCCCAGCATTTT
cdr3_aa: CATSRAQGNQPQHF

j_call: TRBJ1-5
v_call: TRBV5-1
d_call: NA
cdr3_nt: TGCGCCAGCAGCTTGGAGGGGGGGAGGAATCAGCCCCAGCATTTT
cdr3_aa: CASSLEGGRNQPQHF

j_call: TRBJ2-7
v_call: TRBV4-2
d_call: NA
cdr3_nt: TGTGCCAGCAGCCAGGGGGCAGAGAGCTCCTACGAGCAGTACTTC
cdr3_aa: CASSQGAESSYEQYF

j_call: TRBJ1-1
v_call: TRBV6-1
d_call: NA
cdr3_nt: TGTGCCAGCAGTGATGAGCGCTGGGTGAACACTGAAGCTTTCTTT
cdr3_aa: CASSDERWVNTEAFF

j_call: TRBJ2-1
v_call: TRBV6-6
d_call: TRBD1
cdr3_nt: TGTGCCAGCAGTTACGGCACTAGGGGACAGGATGAGCAGTTCTTC
cdr3_aa: CASSYGTRGQDEQFF

j_call: TRBJ1-1
v_call: TRBV7-9
d_call: NA
cdr3_nt: TGTGCCAGCAGCCTTCCCCCTCCTACCGTGACTGAAGCTTTCTTT
cdr3_aa: CASSLPPPTVTEAFF

j_call: TRBJ2-7
v_call: TRBV4-1
d_call: NA
cdr3_nt: TGCGCCAGCAGCCAAGAGATGGGAGACGAGCAGTACTTC
cdr3_aa: CASSQEMGDEQYF

j_call: TRBJ2-1
v_call: TRBV30
d_call: TRBD2
cdr3_nt: TGTGCCTGGTCGGGACTAGCGGGAGTAGCCAATGAGCAGTTCTTC
cdr3_aa: CAWSGLAGVANEQFF

j_call: TRBJ1-1
v_call: TRBV19
d_call: TRBD1
cdr3_nt: TGTGCCAGTAGTACGCGGACAGGGGATGCTGAAGCTTTCTTT
cdr3_aa: CASSTRTGDAEAFF

j_call: TRBJ2-2
v_call: TRBV6-5
d_call: TRBD1
cdr3_nt: TGTGCCAGCAAAGGGACAGGGTACACCGGGGAGCTGTTTTTT
cdr3_aa: CASKGTGYTGELFF

j_call: TRBJ1-2
v_call: TRBV5-4
d_call: NA
cdr3_nt: TGTGCCAGCAGCTCCCGTTCGGGCGTCTCGGGGGGCTACACCTTC
cdr3_aa: CASSSRSGVSGGYTF

j_call: TRBJ1-1
v_call: TRBV5-1
d_call: TRBD1
cdr3_nt: TGCGCCAGCAGCTCCACAGGGGCCACCCTTGAAGCTTTCTTT
cdr3_aa: CASSSTGATLEAFF

j_call: TRBJ2-1
v_call: TRBV5-1
d_call: NA
cdr3_nt: TGCGCCAGCAGCCTCCAAAGCGGGTACAATGAGCAGTTCTTC
cdr3_aa: CASSLQSGYNEQFF

j_call: TRBJ2-2
v_call: TRBV5-1
d_call: NA
cdr3_nt: TGCGCCAGCTCCCCCCTCGCGGCTAACACCGGGGAGCTGTTTTTT
cdr3_aa: CASSPLAANTGELFF

j_call: TRBJ2-7
v_call: TRBV6-1
d_call: NA
cdr3_nt: TGTGCCAGCAGGGAGCGGGCCGGTGATTTCTACGAGCAGTACTTC
cdr3_aa: CASRERAGDFYEQYF

j_call: TRBJ2-1
v_call: TRBV5-4
d_call: TRBD2
cdr3_nt: TGTGCCACTCTAAACCGCGTCGGACTAGCGGGGGACTACAATGAGCAGTTCTTC
cdr3_aa: CATLNRVGLAGDYNEQFF

j_call: TRBJ2-7
v_call: TRBV6-1
d_call: NA
cdr3_nt: TGTGCCAGCAGTCCGGTTCAGGGCAACTACGAGCAGTACTTC
cdr3_aa: CASSPVQGNYEQYF

j_call: TRBJ2-7
v_call: TRBV6-5
d_call: NA
cdr3_nt: TGTGCCAGCAGTTACGCAGGGGACTACGAGCAGTACTTC
cdr3_aa: CASSYAGDYEQYF

j_call: TRBJ1-2
v_call: TRBV5-6
d_call: NA
cdr3_nt: TGTGCCAGCAGCTTGGGGGGGCTTAACTATGGCTACACCTTC
cdr3_aa: CASSLGGLNYGYTF

j_call: TRBJ1-2
v_call: TRBV29-1
d_call: TRBD1
cdr3_nt: TGCAGCGTTGTACAGGGGGAGGGGGTTAACTATGGCTACACCTTC
cdr3_aa: CSVVQGEGVNYGYTF

j_call: TRBJ2-1
v_call: TRBV29-1
d_call: TRBD1
cdr3_nt: TGCAGCGTTCCATTGGGACAGGGGTCCTACAATGAGCAGTTCTTC
cdr3_aa: CSVPLGQGSYNEQFF

j_call: TRBJ1-1
v_call: TRBV29-1
d_call: NA
cdr3_nt: TGCAGCGTTGACTCGCAGGGAGGGACTGAAGCTTTCTTT
cdr3_aa: CSVDSQGGTEAFF

j_call: TRBJ2-2
v_call: TRBV19
d_call: NA
cdr3_nt: TGTGCCAGTAGTATAGGAGATTTGACAGTCACCGGGGAGCTGTTTTTT
cdr3_aa: CASSIGDLTVTGELFF

j_call: TRBJ1-2
v_call: TRBV27
d_call: NA
cdr3_nt: TGTGCCAGCAGTTTATCGCCCGGGTTGGGCTACACCTTC
cdr3_aa: CASSLSPGLGYTF

j_call: TRBJ2-2
v_call: TRBV11-3
d_call: TRBD2
cdr3_nt: TGTGCCAGCAGCTTAGGGACTAGCAGAAACACCGGGGAGCTGTTTTTT
cdr3_aa: CASSLGTSRNTGELFF

j_call: TRBJ2-3
v_call: TRBV12-5
d_call: TRBD1
cdr3_nt: TGTGCTAGTGGCCGGGGGACAGGTGGAGATACGCAGTATTTT
cdr3_aa: CASGRGTGGDTQYF

j_call: TRBJ2-3
v_call: TRBV7-9
d_call: TRBD2
cdr3_nt: TGTGCCAGCGGGCCGGGAGGGCCATCAGATACGCAGTATTTT
cdr3_aa: CASGPGGPSDTQYF

j_call: TRBJ1-1
v_call: TRBV7-9
d_call: NA
cdr3_nt: TGTGCCAGCAGCTTAGCGCAGGGGTTGGGCACTGAAGCTTTCTTT
cdr3_aa: CASSLAQGLGTEAFF

j_call: TRBJ2-3
v_call: TRBV5-8
d_call: NA
cdr3_nt: TGTGCCAGCAGCCCCTCGAGGGCTGCAGATACGCAGTATTTT
cdr3_aa: CASSPSRAADTQYF

j_call: TRBJ2-7
v_call: TRBV30
d_call: NA
cdr3_nt: TGTGCCTGGAGTGTAGGTTCCCAGGCCTACGAGCAGTACTTC
cdr3_aa: CAWSVGSQAYEQYF